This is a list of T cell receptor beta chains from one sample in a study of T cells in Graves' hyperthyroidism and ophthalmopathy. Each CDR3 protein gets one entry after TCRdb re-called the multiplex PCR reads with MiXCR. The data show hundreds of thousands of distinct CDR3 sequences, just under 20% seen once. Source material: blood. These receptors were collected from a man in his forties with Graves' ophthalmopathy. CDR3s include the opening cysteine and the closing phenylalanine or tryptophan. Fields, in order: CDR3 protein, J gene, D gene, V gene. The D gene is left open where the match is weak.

cdr3_aa: CASSLRQGHIMNTEAFF
j_call: TRBJ1-1
d_call: NA
v_call: TRBV7-2

cdr3_aa: CASRTSGSGSDTQYF
j_call: TRBJ2-3
d_call: TRBD2
v_call: TRBV28

cdr3_aa: CASRTRTDYEQYF
j_call: TRBJ2-7
d_call: NA
v_call: TRBV6-1

cdr3_aa: CAITARQVVDTGELFF
j_call: TRBJ2-2
d_call: NA
v_call: TRBV10-3

cdr3_aa: CASSLGGGASSEQFF
j_call: TRBJ2-1
d_call: NA
v_call: TRBV7-3

cdr3_aa: CSAYFGGRDEQYF
j_call: TRBJ2-7
d_call: NA
v_call: TRBV29-1

cdr3_aa: CASSLAGLGETQYF
j_call: TRBJ2-5
d_call: TRBD2
v_call: TRBV11-1

cdr3_aa: CSVRTSGTREQYF
j_call: TRBJ2-7
d_call: TRBD2
v_call: TRBV29-1

cdr3_aa: CASSLHPGQSPSGNTIYF
j_call: TRBJ1-3
d_call: TRBD1
v_call: TRBV5-1

cdr3_aa: CASSEVGGYQPQHF
j_call: TRBJ1-5
d_call: NA
v_call: TRBV6-1

cdr3_aa: CASSSGLAGGGEQYF
j_call: TRBJ2-7
d_call: TRBD2
v_call: TRBV12-3/TRBV12-4

cdr3_aa: CASSYWTGTNYGYTF
j_call: TRBJ1-2
d_call: TRBD1
v_call: TRBV6-6

cdr3_aa: CASSPPFLWATYEQYF
j_call: TRBJ2-7
d_call: NA
v_call: TRBV14

cdr3_aa: CASSQLQRYNEQFF
j_call: TRBJ2-1
d_call: NA
v_call: TRBV4-1

cdr3_aa: CSVEKGGGYEQYF
j_call: TRBJ2-7
d_call: NA
v_call: TRBV29-1

cdr3_aa: CASSLADGQGSYEQYF
j_call: TRBJ2-7
d_call: TRBD1
v_call: TRBV7-9

cdr3_aa: CVSSSTGVSNQPQHF
j_call: TRBJ1-5
d_call: TRBD1
v_call: TRBV5-1

cdr3_aa: CASSSTHGVYEQYF
j_call: TRBJ2-7
d_call: NA
v_call: TRBV5-6

cdr3_aa: CASGLYLAGGSTGTQYF
j_call: TRBJ2-5
d_call: TRBD2
v_call: TRBV12-5

cdr3_aa: CSAREGGSGRHEQFF
j_call: TRBJ2-1
d_call: TRBD2
v_call: TRBV20-1

cdr3_aa: CASSLSSGISNLLYNEQFF
j_call: TRBJ2-1
d_call: TRBD2
v_call: TRBV27

cdr3_aa: CASSLGPGGNNQPQHF
j_call: TRBJ1-5
d_call: TRBD1
v_call: TRBV7-6

cdr3_aa: CASGLTSGAQETQYF
j_call: TRBJ2-5
d_call: TRBD2
v_call: TRBV5-1

cdr3_aa: CASSLAGAFGGEQFF
j_call: TRBJ2-1
d_call: NA
v_call: TRBV7-2

cdr3_aa: CASSQLGAGLTEAFF
j_call: TRBJ1-1
d_call: NA
v_call: TRBV5-5

cdr3_aa: CASSAGLAERYEQYF
j_call: TRBJ2-7
d_call: TRBD2
v_call: TRBV6-1

cdr3_aa: CAIGLRHNEQYF
j_call: TRBJ2-7
d_call: NA
v_call: TRBV10-3

cdr3_aa: CASSLGPRGPYEQYF
j_call: TRBJ2-7
d_call: NA
v_call: TRBV7-6

cdr3_aa: CASSFVKTGGYEQYF
j_call: TRBJ2-7
d_call: TRBD1
v_call: TRBV7-9

cdr3_aa: CASSQRAGGGTQYF
j_call: TRBJ2-5
d_call: NA
v_call: TRBV3-1

cdr3_aa: CASSLREGNEKLFF
j_call: TRBJ1-4
d_call: NA
v_call: TRBV4-1

cdr3_aa: CAIRGDRDLNEQFF
j_call: TRBJ2-1
d_call: TRBD1
v_call: TRBV10-3

cdr3_aa: CATSDRSRETQYF
j_call: TRBJ2-5
d_call: NA
v_call: TRBV24-1

cdr3_aa: CASSYSGFEGGSLSTDTQYF
j_call: TRBJ2-3
d_call: TRBD2
v_call: TRBV6-2/TRBV6-3

cdr3_aa: CASSLTWLAGGPGEQFF
j_call: TRBJ2-1
d_call: TRBD2
v_call: TRBV7-2

cdr3_aa: CASSPLRPGLANNEQFF
j_call: TRBJ2-1
d_call: TRBD2
v_call: TRBV9

cdr3_aa: CSAKRGQDSPLHF
j_call: TRBJ1-6
d_call: TRBD1
v_call: TRBV20-1

cdr3_aa: CSVWTPSGSLDTQYF
j_call: TRBJ2-3
d_call: TRBD2
v_call: TRBV20-1

cdr3_aa: CSARSGQDNTGELFF
j_call: TRBJ2-2
d_call: NA
v_call: TRBV20-1

cdr3_aa: CASSLAGGRAYNEQFF
j_call: TRBJ2-1
d_call: TRBD2
v_call: TRBV5-1

cdr3_aa: CASSPRETALMNTEAFF
j_call: TRBJ1-1
d_call: NA
v_call: TRBV18

cdr3_aa: CASSVRSSNQPQHF
j_call: TRBJ1-5
d_call: NA
v_call: TRBV18

cdr3_aa: CASSFGATADEQYF
j_call: TRBJ2-7
d_call: NA
v_call: TRBV11-2

cdr3_aa: CASSLGHYEQYF
j_call: TRBJ2-7
d_call: NA
v_call: TRBV28

cdr3_aa: CASSYPGTRQETQYF
j_call: TRBJ2-5
d_call: NA
v_call: TRBV6-5

cdr3_aa: CAWSVNGDTQYF
j_call: TRBJ2-3
d_call: NA
v_call: TRBV30

cdr3_aa: CASSEGGRVYEQFF
j_call: TRBJ2-1
d_call: NA
v_call: TRBV6-1

cdr3_aa: CAISRDDSEQYF
j_call: TRBJ2-7
d_call: NA
v_call: TRBV10-3

cdr3_aa: CSVDGTDHRGANVLTF
j_call: TRBJ2-6
d_call: NA
v_call: TRBV29-1

cdr3_aa: CSAVAGMGNEQFF
j_call: TRBJ2-1
d_call: TRBD2
v_call: TRBV20-1

cdr3_aa: CASSSSITTDTQYF
j_call: TRBJ2-3
d_call: NA
v_call: TRBV19

cdr3_aa: CASRRTSGTYEQYF
j_call: TRBJ2-7
d_call: TRBD2
v_call: TRBV28

cdr3_aa: CASSLVVAGGSQETQYF
j_call: TRBJ2-5
d_call: TRBD2
v_call: TRBV27

cdr3_aa: CASRETRSGNTIYF
j_call: TRBJ1-3
d_call: NA
v_call: TRBV2